The 22 T cell receptor beta chains in this list originate from one sample, sequenced in a study of regulatory T cells in long-lasting Graves disease. TCR beta libraries were built with iRepertoire HTBI primers and Arm-PCR of CDR3 regions. One entry per CDR3 protein results from TCRdb running MiXCR on the multiplex PCR reads. The data hold around 400,000 distinct CDR3 sequences, with around 24% observed a single time. This sample's time point: persistent/refractory GD, antithyroid drugs over 5 years with positive TRAb. After RNA was extracted from PBMCs, the TCR library was made from it. This specimen consisted of peripheral blood mononuclear cells (PBMCs), obtained when the disease was refractory, from a patient treated with antithyroid drugs. The receptors originated from a female donor with Graves disease.

V gene TRBV30 combines with J gene TRBJ2-3; TRBD1 matches 9 bases. Unmatched junction bases numbered 8, after V lost 4 bases and J lost 3 bases. Germline V lookup: CDR1 GTSNPN, CDR2 SVGIG (reference sequence). This CDR3 has 15 amino acids. The CDR3 protein is CAWTEDRGGTDTQYF. The CDR3 nucleotides are TGTGCCTGGACTGAGGACAGGGGAGGGACAGATACGCAGTATTTT.

V usage is TRBV2 and J usage is TRBJ1-2; 10 bases fit TRBD1. J gave up 5 bases and V 9 bases, and 9 bases lay outside the gene matches. The germline V gene encodes CDR1 SNHLY and CDR2 FYNNEI. The CDR3 has 14 amino acids. This chain's CDR3 is CARLGTGEGYGYTF. The CDR3 DNA reads as TGTGCCAGGCTCGGGACAGGGGAAGGGTATGGCTACACCTTC.

This clonotype turned up a few times. V gene TRBV24-1 combines with J gene TRBJ2-2; D possibly uses TRBD1 or TRBD2 (5 bases each). This CDR3 has 14 residues. Deletions cut 5 bases from V and 4 bases from J, with 10 bases between. CDR1 is KGHDR and CDR2 is SFDVKD in the germline V gene. The DNA of the CDR3 is TGTGCCACCAGTGTTGAGGGGAGCACCGGGGAGCTGTTTTTT. Protein product: CATSVEGSTGELFF.

The CDR3 coding sequence is TGCGCCAGCAGCTTGGACAGAGGATTGAAAGAGACCCAGTACTTC. Amino acids: CASSLDRGLKETQYF. The chain is built from TRBV5-1 and TRBJ2-5; D gene uncertain. The CDR3 loop spans 15 amino acids. Germline V lookup: CDR1 SGHRS, CDR2 YFSETQ. V was pared by 0 bases and J by 3 bases, with 12 bases between.

The V gene is TRBV6-1, the J gene TRBJ1-1; TRBD1 agrees at 10 bases. The CDR3 extends over 12 amino acids. Germline V gives CDR1 MNHNS, CDR2 SASEGT. V lost 5 bases and J lost 11; bases outside the gene matches: 5. CDR3 protein: CASSRTGQGAFF. Written as DNA, the CDR3 is TGTGCCAGCAGTAGAACGGGACAGGGGGCTTTCTTT.

A few counts support this clonotype. The V call is TRBV2, the J call TRBJ1-2; TRBD1 might be the D (6 bases). V was shortened by 5 bases and J by 7 bases, with 11 bases between the two germline ends. The CDR3 spans 12 residues. Germline V gives CDR1 SNHLY, CDR2 FYNNEI. Here the CDR3 DNA reads TGTGCCAGCAGTCCCCCGACAGGTGGCTACACCTTC. Translation: CASSPPTGGYTF.

The CDR3 bases are TGTGCCAGCAGTTTAACAGGGGAAAGCACTGAAGCTTTCTTT. It translates to CASSLTGESTEAFF. V is TRBV27 and J is TRBJ1-1, with TRBD1 matching 7 bases. The germline V gene encodes CDR1 MNHEY and CDR2 SMNVEV (reference sequence). V lost 2 bases, J lost 4 bases, and 4 bases stayed unmatched. The CDR3 extends over 14 amino acids.

This clonotype was counted once. The genes are TRBV5-4 and TRBJ1-6, with 8 bases that match TRBD1. From germline, CDR1 is SGHNT and CDR2 YYREEE (reference sequence). The trim removed 10 bases at V and 7 bases at J, leaving 13 bases unmatched. The CDR3 covers 15 residues. CDR3: CAGDRGTGPNSPLHF. The DNA of the CDR3 is TGTGCCGGCGACAGGGGAACGGGGCCGAATTCACCCCTCCACTTT.

Turning to this clonotype: A much larger clone lies one base from this, so it may be a read error. V gene TRBV5-6 combines with J gene TRBJ1-2; 7 nucleotides align to TRBD1. V dropped 2 bases and J dropped 2; count of bases not matched to a gene: 3. This CDR3 comprises 14 residues. The germline gives CDR1 SGHDT, CDR2 YYEEEE. The CDR3 here is CASSLMDRNYGYTF. CDR3 sequence (DNA): TGTGCCAGCAGCTTAATGGACAGGAACTATGGCTACACCTTC.

The sample holds a few counts of this clonotype. V usage is TRBV7-2 and J usage is TRBJ1-1, with TRBD1 as a possible D gene (5 bases). The CDR3 has 14 amino acids. Deletions cut 4 bases from V and 4 bases from J, with 13 bases between. Per germline, CDR1 SGHTA and CDR2 FQGNSA. The CDR3 region has the DNA TGTGCCAGCAGCTGGGAGGGGTCGTTCACTGAAGCTTTCTTT. Translation gives CASSWEGSFTEAFF.

The V and J genes are TRBV30 and TRBJ2-2; tentative D call: TRBD2 (5 bases). CDR1 GTSNPN and CDR2 SVGIG come from the germline V gene (reference sequence). V shed 3 bases and J shed 7 bases, with 9 bases lying between them. The CDR3 extends over 12 amino acids. The CDR3 protein is CAWRRVIGELFF. The DNA of the CDR3 is TGTGCCTGGAGGAGGGTGATCGGGGAGCTGTTTTTT.

This clonotype was detected a few times. V gene TRBV13 combines with J gene TRBJ2-7; 7 nucleotides agree with TRBD2. The CDR3 totals 15 residues. Germline-derived CDR1 and CDR2 are PRHDT and FYEKMQ (reference sequence). The V and J ends lost 6 bases and 1 base, in that order; junction bases with no gene match: 9. The CDR3 reads CASSERERGSYEQYF. In nucleotides, the CDR3 is TGTGCCAGCAGTGAGCGGGAAAGAGGTTCCTACGAGCAGTACTTC. Supplemented by reference TRBV13 and TRBJ2-7, the full variable domain reads AAGVIQSPRHLIKEKRETATLKCYPIPRHDTVYWYQQGPGQDPQFLISFYEKMQSDKGSIPDRFSAQQFSDYHSELNMSSLELGDSALYFCASSERERGSYEQYFGPGTRLTVT.

This clonotype was seen many times. The chain carries TRBV2 and TRBJ2-4; D is ambiguous. V shed 10 bases and J shed 0 bases, with 10 bases lying between them. This CDR3 has 13 residues. The germline V gene encodes CDR1 SNHLY and CDR2 FYNNEI. CDR3 protein: CATISQAKNIQYF. The CDR3, as DNA: TGTGCCACCATTTCTCAAGCCAAAAACATTCAGTACTTC.

The chain is built from TRBV6-5 and TRBJ2-3, with D uncertain. The CDR3 length is 15 residues. V was trimmed by 2 bases and J by 2 bases, leaving 11 bases between them. Germline CDR1 is MNHEY and CDR2 is SVGAGI. The CDR3 loop reads CASSYREQITDTQYF. The CDR3 nucleotides are TGTGCCAGCAGTTACAGGGAACAGATCACAGATACGCAGTATTTT.

The V and J genes are TRBV6-2 or TRBV6-3 and TRBJ1-5; a weak D match, TRBD1 (6 bases). Germline lookup yields CDR1 MNHEY and CDR2 SVGEGT. V dropped 5 bases and J dropped 2 bases, with 13 bases sitting between them. The CDR3 runs to 15 residues. DNA of the CDR3: TGTGCCAGCAGTGAGGGGGAGGGAGGCAATCAGCCCCAGCATTTT. Its translation: CASSEGEGGNQPQHF.

This clonotype has a handful of counts. The rearrangement links TRBV7-2 to TRBJ1-6, with 7 bases that match TRBD1. The ends lost 5 bases at V and 3 bases at J; junction bases unmatched: 10. From germline, CDR1 is SGHTA and CDR2 FQGNSA. This CDR3 is built from 17 residues. Written as DNA, the CDR3 is TGTGCCAGCAGCGGACGCATTAGGGACAGCTATAATTCACCCCTCCACTTT. The encoded protein is CASSGRIRDSYNSPLHF. Together with reference TRBV7-2 and TRBJ1-6, the CDR3 gives the full variable domain: GAGVSQSPSNKVTEKGKDVELRCDPISGHTALYWYRQSLGQGLEFLIYFQGNSAPDKSGLPSDRFSAERTGGSVSTLTIQRTQQEDSAVYLCASSGRIRDSYNSPLHFGNGTRLTVT.

This clonotype was recorded a few times. This sequence joins TRBV6-1 and TRBJ2-7, with 12 bases that match TRBD2. V gave up 5 bases and J gave up 5 bases; unmatched junction bases: 10. The CDR3 runs to 16 residues. CDR1 MNHNS and CDR2 SASEGT come from the germline V gene. The CDR3 coding sequence is TGTGCCAGCAGTCGAAACGATCGACTAGCGGGAGACGAGCAGTACTTC. The encoded protein is CASSRNDRLAGDEQYF.

The chain links TRBV2 to TRBJ2-2; 9 nucleotides agree with TRBD2. Germline CDR1 and CDR2: SNHLY and FYNNEI. After removal of 6 bases from V and 2 bases from J, the junction contained 10 bases not matched to a gene. This CDR3 contains 17 residues. For the CDR3, the DNA is TGTGCCAGCAGGAGCCACCGACTAGCGGAAAACACCGGGGAGCTGTTTTTT. It specifies CASRSHRLAENTGELFF.

J is TRBJ2-5 and V is TRBV5-1; possibly TRBD2 for D (5 bases). CDR1 and CDR2 from the germline V gene are SGHRS and YFSETQ. Trimming removed 0 bases from V and 2 bases from J, with 11 bases in between. The CDR3 covers 15 residues. The CDR3 nucleotides are TGCGCCAGCAGCTTGGCGGGGTCGCCTCAAGAGACCCAGTACTTC. Its protein is CASSLAGSPQETQYF.

This chain joins TRBV6-1 and TRBJ1-1; D is unclear. Germline CDR1 MNHNS, CDR2 SASEGT. The CDR3 consists of 15 residues. V gave up 7 bases and J gave up 1 base, with 16 bases separating them. The chain's CDR3 is CASIDARMGNTEAFF. The CDR3 DNA sequence: TGTGCCAGCATCGATGCTCGGATGGGGAACACTGAAGCTTTCTTT.

This clonotype was seen many times. The gene calls are TRBV7-7 and TRBJ2-5; 8 bases map to TRBD1. Per germline, CDR1 SSHAT and CDR2 FNYEAQ (reference sequence). The CDR3 runs 13 residues. J gave up 6 bases and V 5 bases, and 5 bases lay outside the gene matches. CDR3 nucleotide sequence: TGTGCCAGCAGCCAGGGGGCAGGGAAGACCCAGTACTTC. Protein product: CASSQGAGKTQYF. The full variable domain, rest sourced from reference TRBV7-7 and TRBJ2-5, is GAGVSQSPRYKVTKRGQDVTLRCDPISSHATLYWYQQALGQGPEFLTYFNYEAQPDKSGLPSDRFSAERPEGSISTLTIQRTEQRDSAMYRCASSQGAGKTQYFGPGTRLLVL.

The CDR3 here is CARRRGTSLDTQYF. CDR3 sequence (DNA): TGTGCCAGGCGGCGGGGGACTAGCCTAGATACGCAGTATTTT. The chain has TRBV2 and TRBJ2-3, with 9 nucleotides matching TRBD2. Germline CDR1 is SNHLY and CDR2 is FYNNEI. Germline trimming cut 9 bases from V and 5 bases from J; bases unmatched to any gene: 9. The CDR3 runs to 14 residues.